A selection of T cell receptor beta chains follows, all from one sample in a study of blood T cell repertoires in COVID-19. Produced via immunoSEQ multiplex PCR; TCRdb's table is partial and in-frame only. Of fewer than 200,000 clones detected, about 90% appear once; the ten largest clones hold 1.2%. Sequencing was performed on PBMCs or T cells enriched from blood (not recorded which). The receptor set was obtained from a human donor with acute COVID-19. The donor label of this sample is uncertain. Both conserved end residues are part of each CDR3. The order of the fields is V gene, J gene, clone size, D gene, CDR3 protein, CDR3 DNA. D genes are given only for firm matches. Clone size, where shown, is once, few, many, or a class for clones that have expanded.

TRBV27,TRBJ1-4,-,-,CASSRLTVGEKLFF,TGTGCCAGCAGCCGGCTCACAGTTGGTGAAAAACTGTTTTTT
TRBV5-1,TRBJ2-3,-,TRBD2,CASSLGTRKDTQYF,TGCGCCAGCAGCTTGGGGACTAGGAAGGATACGCAGTATTTT
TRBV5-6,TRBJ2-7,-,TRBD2,CASSLDGGGATYEQYF,TGTGCCAGCAGCTTGGACGGCGGGGGGGCCACCTACGAGCAGTACTTC
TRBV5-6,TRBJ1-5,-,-,CASSELTGPNQPQHF,TGTGCCAGCAGCGAACTGACAGGACCAAATCAGCCCCAGCATTTT
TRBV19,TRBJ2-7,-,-,CASSITSGHSYEQYF,TGTGCCAGTAGTATAACCTCGGGACACAGTTACGAGCAGTACTTC
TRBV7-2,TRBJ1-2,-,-,CASSLVGRDYGYTF,TGTGCCAGCAGCTTAGTGGGCAGGGACTATGGCTACACCTTC
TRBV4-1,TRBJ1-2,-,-,CASSQDITRTAGYTF,TGCGCCAGCAGCCAAGATATAACCCGGACAGCTGGCTACACCTTC
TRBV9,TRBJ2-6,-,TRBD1,CASSSSGGTGANVLTF,TGTGCCAGCAGCTCCTCAGGGGGCACTGGGGCCAACGTCCTGACTTTC
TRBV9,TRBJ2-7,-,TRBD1,CASSVGQGRYEQYF,TGTGCCAGCAGCGTCGGACAGGGACGCTACGAGCAGTACTTC
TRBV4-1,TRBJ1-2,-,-,CASSQGHRVARAQPPRRGYTF,TGCGCCAGCAGCCAAGGTCATAGGGTAGCGCGTGCCCAGCCACCCCGGCGGGGCTACACCTTC
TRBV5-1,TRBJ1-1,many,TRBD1,CASRQGSYTNTEAFF,TGCGCCAGTCGACAGGGGAGCTATACGAACACTGAAGCTTTCTTT
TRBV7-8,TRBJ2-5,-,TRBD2,CASSLGLAQETQYF,TGTGCCAGCAGCTTAGGACTAGCACAAGAGACCCAGTACTTC
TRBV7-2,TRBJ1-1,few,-,CASSRPHQGGTEAFF,TGTGCCAGCAGTCGACCCCACCAGGGAGGGACTGAAGCTTTCTTT
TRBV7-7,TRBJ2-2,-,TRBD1,CASSSTGTGGARTGELFF,TGTGCCAGCAGCTCAACCGGGACAGGGGGCGCAAGGACCGGGGAGCTGTTTTTT
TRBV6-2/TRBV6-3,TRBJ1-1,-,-,CASSTHRNTEAFF,TGTGCCAGCAGTACACACCGGAACACTGAAGCTTTCTTT
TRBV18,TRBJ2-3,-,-,CASSPPTATDTQYF,TGTGCCAGCTCACCACCCACTGCGACAGATACGCAGTATTTT
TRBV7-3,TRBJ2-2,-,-,CASSSRGKTGGNTGELFF,TGTGCCAGCAGCTCGCGGGGAAAGACCGGGGGGAACACCGGGGAGCTGTTTTTT
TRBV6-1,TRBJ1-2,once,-,CASSERQGQGGYTF,TGTGCCAGCAGTGAACGACAAGGGCAGGGTGGCTACACCTTC
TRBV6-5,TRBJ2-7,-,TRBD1,CASSRTGGSYEQYF,TGTGCCAGCAGCCGGACAGGGGGCTCCTACGAGCAGTACTTC
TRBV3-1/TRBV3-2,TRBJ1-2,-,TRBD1,CASSPRPTDRENYGYTF,TGTGCCAGCAGCCCACGCCCTACCGACAGGGAAAACTATGGCTACACCTTC
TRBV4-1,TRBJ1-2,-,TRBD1,CASSQDVTGGGWGYTF,TGCGCCAGCAGCCAAGACGTTACAGGGGGCGGGTGGGGCTACACCTTC
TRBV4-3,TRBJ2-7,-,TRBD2,CASSRMRGESYEQYF,TGCGCCAGCAGCCGAATGCGGGGGGAATCCTACGAGCAGTACTTC
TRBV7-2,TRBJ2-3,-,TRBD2,CASTQGSGGRADTQYF,TGTGCCAGCACCCAGGGGAGCGGGGGGAGAGCAGATACGCAGTATTTT
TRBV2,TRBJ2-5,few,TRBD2,CANPRASGEETQYF,TGTGCCAACCCTAGGGCTAGCGGTGAAGAGACCCAGTACTTC
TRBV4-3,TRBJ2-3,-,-,CASSQDEGLQQRSCTDTQYF,TGCGCCAGCAGCCAAGACGAGGGACTCCAGCAGAGGAGTTGCACAGATACGCAGTATTTT
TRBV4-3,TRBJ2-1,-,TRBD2,CASSQLQLGTSGYNEQFF,TGCGCCAGCAGCCAACTTCAACTCGGGACTAGCGGCTACAATGAGCAGTTCTTC
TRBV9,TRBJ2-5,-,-,CASSPRGTGLETQYF,TGTGCCAGCAGCCCACGAGGCACAGGGCTAGAGACCCAGTACTTC
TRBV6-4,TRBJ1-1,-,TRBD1,CASSWDRGETEAFF,TGTGCCAGCAGTTGGGACAGGGGGGAAACTGAAGCTTTCTTT
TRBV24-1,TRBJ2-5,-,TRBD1,CATSDRQGRMGTQYF,TGTGCCACCAGTGACAGACAGGGGCGAATGGGGACCCAGTACTTC